Following are 18 T cell receptor beta chains from one sample sequenced in a study of neurological immune-mediated disorders. TCRdb reanalysed the 5' RACE reads using MiXCR and keeps one entry per CDR3 protein. This sample has more than 25,000 distinct CDR3 sequences, with about 12% found just once. Material for sequencing was PBMCs. The receptors were sampled from a woman aged 60-75 years in good health.

Ten or more counts support this clonotype. The genes are TRBV6-5 and TRBJ1-1, with a weak D call TRBD1 (5 bases). Trimming stripped 2 bases from V and 0 bases from J, with 13 bases between. This CDR3 comprises 16 residues. Germline lookup yields CDR1 MNHEY and CDR2 SVGAGI. As DNA, the CDR3 is TGTGCCAGCAGTTACAGGGTCTCGGGGCTGAACACTGAAGCTTTCTTT. This sequence encodes CASSYRVSGLNTEAFF.

In its sample, this clonotype was seen once. This chain connects TRBV6-5 to TRBJ2-1, with TRBD1 as a possible D gene (6 bases). The CDR3 totals 12 residues. Between the trimmed V and J ends, which lost 6 bases and 12 bases, there was a span of 15 bases. The V gene's germline CDR1 is MNHEY and CDR2 SVGAGI. The CDR3 nucleotides read TGTGCCAGCAGCCCCACAGGGTTAGCGCAGTTCTTC. It yields the protein CASSPTGLAQFF.

To note about this clonotype: This may come from a read error, since a much larger clone is one base off. The chain is built from TRBV20-1 and TRBJ2-7, with D perhaps TRBD2 (7 bases). The CDR3 loop spans 15 amino acids. Germline loops: CDR1 DFQATT, CDR2 SNEGSKA (reference sequence). CDR3 nucleotide sequence: TGCATTGCTAGAGATAGGGGGGGGCGCTCCTACGAGCAGTACTTC. This encodes CIARDRGGRSYEQYF.

This clonotype has ten or more counts. This chain links TRBV7-8 with TRBJ1-5; TRBD1 matches at 10 bases. The V gene end was trimmed by 5 bases and the J gene end by 4 bases; junction bases not matched to a gene: 8. CDR3 length equals 16 residues. Germline CDR1 is SGHVS and CDR2 is FQNEAQ. CDR3 nucleotide sequence: TGTGCCAGCAGCAAAACGGGACAGGGGACGAATCAGCCCCAGCATTTT. It is translated as CASSKTGQGTNQPQHF.

The CDR3 coding sequence is TGTGCCAGCAGTGAGGGCAGCCCCTCTGGAAACACCATATATTTT. This sequence encodes CASSEGSPSGNTIYF. The chain employs TRBV6-1 and TRBJ1-3; D is unclear. Germline CDR1 MNHNS, CDR2 SASEGT. This CDR3 comprises 15 residues. Trimming took off 3 bases at V and 0 bases at J, with 9 bases between the two ends.

This clonotype was detected many times. J is TRBJ2-7 and V is TRBV5-5; weak D call: TRBD1 (6 bases). The CDR3 is 12 amino acids. Germline-derived CDR1 and CDR2 are SGHKS and YYEKEE (reference sequence). V lost 3 bases and J lost 6, with 10 bases in between. The CDR3, as DNA: TGTGCCAGCAGCTACGGGACACCCGAGCAGTACTTC. Residues: CASSYGTPEQYF.

At least ten counts were recorded for this clonotype. V and J are TRBV27 and TRBJ1-2, with TRBD1 as a possible D gene (5 bases). The V end was cut by 3 bases, the J end by 4 bases, with 9 bases between. The CDR3 is 13 amino acids. The V gene's germline CDR1 is MNHEY and CDR2 SMNVEV (reference sequence). For the CDR3, the DNA is TGTGCCAGCAGTTTGGAGGGACCCTATGGCTACACCTTC. Residues: CASSLEGPYGYTF.

This clonotype was seen repeatedly, ten times or more. J is TRBJ1-5 and V is TRBV4-3; D is unresolved. Between the trimmed V and J ends, which lost 2 bases and 0 bases, there was a span of 8 bases. The germline gives CDR1 LGHNA, CDR2 YSLEER. The CDR3 covers 15 residues. The CDR3 sequence: CASSQRPYSNQPQHF. The DNA for the CDR3 is TGCGCCAGCAGCCAAAGACCTTATAGCAATCAGCCCCAGCATTTT.

This clonotype was seen at least ten times. The chain joins TRBV28 to TRBJ2-7; D is perhaps TRBD1 (7 bases). The CDR3 runs to 12 residues. CDR1 is MDHEN, CDR2 SYDVKM, per germline. Trimming took 7 bases from V and 7 from J, leaving 14 bases between them. CDR3 in amino acids: CASTGGGGEQYF. CDR3 sequence (DNA): TGTGCCAGCACAGGAGGGGGCGGAGAGCAGTACTTC.

This clonotype showed up many times. CDR3 in DNA: TGCAGCGTTGAAGGGGGACGGACCCCAAACACTGAAGCTTTCTTT. Translated: CSVEGGRTPNTEAFF. The rearrangement links TRBV29-1 to TRBJ1-1; D might be TRBD1 (5 bases). This CDR3 is 15 amino acids long. V gave up 1 base and J gave up 2 bases, with 14 bases separating them. In germline, CDR1 is SQVTM, CDR2 ANQGSEA.

The CDR3 DNA reads as TGCGCCAGCAGCTCACCCGGGACAGGGGTGAAGGAGAACACTGAAGCTTTCTTT. As protein: CASSSPGTGVKENTEAFF. This chain connects TRBV5-1 to TRBJ1-1; 10 bases are a match to TRBD1. The CDR3 contains 18 residues. CDR1 is SGHRS, CDR2 YFSETQ, per germline. V lost 3 bases, J lost 1 base, and 12 bases stayed unmatched.

This clonotype appeared many times. The chain combines TRBV6-5 with TRBJ2-1; possible D gene TRBD2, 5 bases. Trimming stripped 4 bases from V and 2 bases from J, with 18 bases between. CDR3 length: 17 amino acids. Germline V CDR1 and CDR2: MNHEY, SVGAGI. In DNA, the CDR3 is TGTGCCAGCAGTTCCGCTCCCCGGGGAGTCGCCTACAATGAGCAGTTCTTC. Its translation is CASSSAPRGVAYNEQFF.

At least ten counts were recorded for this clonotype. This CDR3 is CASSFYGAQETQYF. Written as DNA, the CDR3 is TGTGCCAGCAGTTTTTACGGGGCACAAGAGACCCAGTACTTC. The rearrangement joins TRBV7-2 to TRBJ2-5, with D possibly being TRBD1 or TRBD2 (5 bases each). With 6 bases removed from V and 2 bases from J, the gap between germline ends came to 13 bases. The V gene's germline CDR1 is SGHTA and CDR2 FQGNSA. The CDR3 is made up of 14 amino acids.

As for this clonotype: The CDR3 ends on some other residue instead of the conserved phenylalanine or tryptophan, so this is likely a read error. This chain connects TRBV4-2 to TRBJ2-5; perhaps TRBD2 as D (6 bases). The CDR3 has 16 residues. CDR1 is LGHNA, CDR2 YNFKEQ, per germline. The CDR3 DNA is TGTGCCAGCAGCCGCCGGCCCGCGGGGCCACAAGAGAACCAGTACTTG. Amino acids: CASSRRPAGPQENQYL.

This clonotype was counted ten times or more. The chain recombines TRBV30 with TRBJ2-3; possibly TRBD1 or TRBD2 for D (5 bases each). V shed 8 bases and J shed 0 bases, with 15 bases lying between them. Germline V gives CDR1 GTSNPN, CDR2 SVGIG (reference sequence). The length of the CDR3 is 14 residues. CDR3 loop: CARSGPASTDTQYF. In nucleotides, the CDR3 is TGTGCCCGTTCGGGGCCCGCGAGCACAGATACGCAGTATTTT.

Many counts were recorded for this clonotype. This rearrangement joins TRBV11-1 to TRBJ2-1, with D maybe TRBD2 (5 bases). The CDR3 has 16 residues. Germline V gene sequence: CDR1 SGHAT, CDR2 FQDESV (reference sequence). Trimming took 5 bases from V and 7 from J, leaving 21 bases between them. The CDR3 DNA sequence: TGTGCCAGCAGCGTTTCCACTAGTTACTTCGAAAATGAGCAGTTCTTC. It encodes CASSVSTSYFENEQFF.

In its sample, this clonotype was seen many times. The chain joins TRBV20-1 to TRBJ2-6, with D unclear. This CDR3 has 15 residues. Trimming pared 3 bases from V and 0 bases from J, leaving 9 bases between. Germline V gives CDR1 DFQATT, CDR2 SNEGSKA (reference sequence). The DNA of the CDR3 is TGCAGTGCTAGGGTCTGGCCCTCTGGGGCCAACGTCCTGACTTTC. Amino acid sequence: CSARVWPSGANVLTF.

This clonotype was detected ten times or more. J is TRBJ1-1 and V is TRBV7-2; possibly TRBD1 for D (5 bases). The CDR3 runs to 14 residues. Germline-derived CDR1 and CDR2 are SGHTA and FQGNSA. V was cut by 4 bases and J by 2 bases, with 11 bases left in between. This chain's CDR3 is CASSWDGTNTEAFF. CDR3 nucleotides: TGTGCCAGCAGCTGGGACGGAACAAACACTGAAGCTTTCTTT.